This T cell receptor (beta chain) was recorded in a study of blood T cell repertoires in COVID-19. Participant ages covered about 18 to 95 years across some 25 US areas. Data came from immunoSEQ multiplex PCR; TCRdb stores just in-frame clones and leaves some out. This table has under 350,000 clones, 89% appearing once. The length of the CDR3 is 14 residues. Germline V lookup: CDR1 ENHRY, CDR2 SYGVKD. The V gene end was trimmed by 5 bases and the J gene end by 6 bases; junction bases not matched to a gene: 8. This clonotype was obtained from a woman in her sixties or seventies who had recovered from COVID-19. This chain joins TRBV10-3 and TRBJ2-7; 9 bases fit TRBD2. The sequencing input was PBMCs or T cells enriched from blood (not recorded which). The CDR3 nucleotides are TGTGCCATCAGTAGCGCGGGAGGGCCCTCCGAGCAGTACTTC. Its protein is CAISSAGGPSEQYF.